A single sample gave rise to the 10 T cell receptor beta chains below, sequenced in a study of shared clonotypes between healthy human individuals. The protocol was immunoSEQ multiplex PCR, while the TCRdb copy is restricted to in-frame clones and leaves out a portion. The table has fewer than 1.8 million clones, approximately 98.5% seen once; the top ten hold around 0.33%. Input material: naive CD4+ T cells sorted from blood. Regarding subset: CD45RA+ positively selected. These receptors were taken from a man under 40 in good health.

The gene calls are TRBV18 and TRBJ1-2, with no clear D. CDR3 length: 13 residues. Trimming removed 3 bases at V and 8 bases at J, with 13 bases between. CDR1 and CDR2 (germline): KGHSH, LQKENI. CDR3: CASSPPGPGGYTF. The CDR3 DNA follows: TGTGCCAGCTCACCGCCGGGCCCGGGAGGCTACACCTTC.

J is TRBJ2-7 and V is TRBV4-1, with 10 positions matching TRBD1. CDR3 length equals 15 residues. Trimming at V came to 4 bases and at J to 0 bases, leaving 3 bases not matched to a gene. Germline CDR1 is MGHRA and CDR2 is YSYEKL. The CDR3 is CASSPGQGYSYEQYF. For the CDR3, the DNA is TGCGCCAGCAGCCCGGGACAGGGGTACTCCTACGAGCAGTACTTC.

This sequence joins TRBV7-7 and TRBJ2-1, with a tentative D call TRBD1 (6 bases). Germline V gene sequence: CDR1 SSHAT, CDR2 FNYEAQ (reference sequence). With 5 bases removed from V and 3 bases from J, the gap between germline ends came to 14 bases. This CDR3 is 15 amino acids long. CDR3 nucleotides: TGTGCCAGCAGCGCCGCAGGGGCCCTCTACAATGAGCAGTTCTTC. Residues: CASSAAGALYNEQFF.

The rearrangement links TRBV9 to TRBJ2-7; D is possibly TRBD1 (6 bases). The CDR3 extends over 14 amino acids. Germline lookup yields CDR1 SGDLS and CDR2 YYNGEE. V lost 0 bases and J lost 6, with 13 bases in between. Here the CDR3 reads CASSVAVTGFEQYF. The CDR3 region has the DNA TGTGCCAGCAGCGTAGCCGTAACAGGGTTCGAGCAGTACTTC.

This clone showed up just once. CDR3 sequence: CASSPGTGGEQPQHF. CDR3 DNA: TGTGCCAGCAGCCCCGGGACAGGGGGCGAGCAGCCCCAGCATTTT. This chain connects TRBV11-2 to TRBJ1-5, with 12 bases that match TRBD1. This CDR3 spans 15 amino acids. CDR1 and CDR2 (germline): SGHAT, FQNNGV. V lost 5 bases to trimming and J lost 7 bases; unmatched junction nucleotides: 6.

V and J are TRBV5-1 and TRBJ1-4; TRBD1 aligns across 9 bases. Germline loops: CDR1 SGHRS, CDR2 YFSETQ. The ends lost 3 bases at V and 7 bases at J; junction bases unmatched: 10. The CDR3 spans 16 residues. CDR3 region: CASSSEAGTGSEKLFF. Here the CDR3 DNA reads TGCGCCAGCAGCTCGGAAGCCGGGACAGGGAGTGAAAAACTGTTTTTT.

CDR3 coding DNA: TGTGCCAGCAGTTTACGTGCTCATTATAGCAATCAGCCCCAGCATTTT. Protein product: CASSLRAHYSNQPQHF. The J gene is TRBJ1-5, the V gene TRBV28; D gene ambiguous. Germline V gene sequence: CDR1 MDHEN, CDR2 SYDVKM. CDR3 length: 16 residues. Trimming removed 2 bases from V and 0 bases from J, with 11 bases in between.

This clone was counted once. For the CDR3, the DNA is TGTGCCAGCAGCTTACAAGCGACTAGCACAGATACGCAGTATTTT. Translated: CASSLQATSTDTQYF. This chain connects TRBV7-6 to TRBJ2-3; unclear D gene. Germline V gene sequence: CDR1 SGHVS, CDR2 FNYEAQ. CDR3 length: 15 residues. With 2 bases removed from V and 0 bases from J, the gap between germline ends came to 9 bases. The full variable domain, completed using reference TRBV7-6 and TRBJ2-3, is GAGVSQSPRYKVTKRGQDVALRCDPISGHVSLYWYRQALGQGPEFLTYFNYEAQQDKSGLPNDRFSAERPEGSISTLTIQRTEQRDSAMYRCASSLQATSTDTQYFGPGTRLTVL.

In its sample, this clone was seen once. This sample also contains other DNA sequences that code for the same CDR3. V is TRBV29-1 and J is TRBJ2-3; TRBD2 aligns across 9 bases. V lost 4 bases, J lost 5 bases, and 4 bases stayed unmatched. This CDR3 is 13 amino acids long. Germline V gives CDR1 SQVTM, CDR2 ANQGSEA. CDR3 coding DNA: TGCAGCGTTGGCGGGAGGGCCGTAGATACGCAGTATTTT. Protein: CSVGGRAVDTQYF.

The chain is built from TRBV28 and TRBJ2-3; D is possibly TRBD2 (6 bases). Trimming left V 5 bases short and J 0 bases short, with 15 bases between. The germline V gene has CDR1 MDHEN and CDR2 SYDVKM. This CDR3 region has 16 residues. CDR3 DNA sequence: TGTGCCAGCAGTGTACCCGGGACTGGTAGCACAGATACGCAGTATTTT. Translating it yields CASSVPGTGSTDTQYF.